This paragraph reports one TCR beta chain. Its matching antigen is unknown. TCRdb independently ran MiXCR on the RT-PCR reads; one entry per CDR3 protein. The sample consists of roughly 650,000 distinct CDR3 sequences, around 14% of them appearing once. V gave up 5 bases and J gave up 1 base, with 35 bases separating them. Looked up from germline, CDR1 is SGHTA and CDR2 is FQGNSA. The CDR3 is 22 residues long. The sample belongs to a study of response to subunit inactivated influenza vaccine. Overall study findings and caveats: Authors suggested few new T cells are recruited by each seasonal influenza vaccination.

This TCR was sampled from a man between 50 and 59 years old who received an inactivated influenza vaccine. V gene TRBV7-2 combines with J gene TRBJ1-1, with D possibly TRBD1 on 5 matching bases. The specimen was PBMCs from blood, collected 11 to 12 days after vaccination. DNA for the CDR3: TGTGCCAGCAGCAGAGGTATAGGGGCGCTGAATCCACAAACGAGTTGGAACACTGAAGCTTTCTTT. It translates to CASSRGIGALNPQTSWNTEAFF. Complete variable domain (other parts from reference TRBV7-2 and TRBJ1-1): GAGVSQSPSNKVTEKGKDVELRCDPISGHTALYWYRQSLGQGLEFLIYFQGNSAPDKSGLPSDRFSAERTGGSVSTLTIQRTQQEDSAVYLCASSRGIGALNPQTSWNTEAFFGQGTRLTVV.